This TCR beta chain appears in the sequencing data of a study of shared clonotypes between healthy human individuals. General study findings and limits: Richness estimates generally favored naive over memory subsets. Rarefaction revealed incomplete sorted-subset sequencing despite large depth. Represented diversity (both genetic and exposure-history) was limited by the small number of donors.

Assay used: immunoSEQ multiplex PCR; TCRdb lists only in-frame clones, some missing. The table has a few million clones, about 92% seen once. On this clone itself: Its antigen is unknown.

Each of the donors was a healthy adult who was HIV-negative and had not had a recent acute infection or vaccination. Material for sequencing was naive CD4+ T cells from PBMCs. As for subset: CD45RA+ positively selected. This TCR came from a man between 18 and 35 years old in good health. Some clones in this sample may be carry-over from other donors' samples.

The DNA for the CDR3 is TGTGCCAGCAGTTTCCTCCTAAGACTAGCGGGAGGGTCTGAGGGGACAGATACGCAGTATTTT. Translated, it gives CASSFLLRLAGGSEGTDTQYF. This chain links TRBV28 with TRBJ2-3; TRBD2 aligns across 14 bases. The length of the CDR3 is 21 residues. Trimming cost V 3 bases and J 3 bases; bases outside gene matches: 17. CDR1 MDHEN and CDR2 SYDVKM come from the germline V gene.